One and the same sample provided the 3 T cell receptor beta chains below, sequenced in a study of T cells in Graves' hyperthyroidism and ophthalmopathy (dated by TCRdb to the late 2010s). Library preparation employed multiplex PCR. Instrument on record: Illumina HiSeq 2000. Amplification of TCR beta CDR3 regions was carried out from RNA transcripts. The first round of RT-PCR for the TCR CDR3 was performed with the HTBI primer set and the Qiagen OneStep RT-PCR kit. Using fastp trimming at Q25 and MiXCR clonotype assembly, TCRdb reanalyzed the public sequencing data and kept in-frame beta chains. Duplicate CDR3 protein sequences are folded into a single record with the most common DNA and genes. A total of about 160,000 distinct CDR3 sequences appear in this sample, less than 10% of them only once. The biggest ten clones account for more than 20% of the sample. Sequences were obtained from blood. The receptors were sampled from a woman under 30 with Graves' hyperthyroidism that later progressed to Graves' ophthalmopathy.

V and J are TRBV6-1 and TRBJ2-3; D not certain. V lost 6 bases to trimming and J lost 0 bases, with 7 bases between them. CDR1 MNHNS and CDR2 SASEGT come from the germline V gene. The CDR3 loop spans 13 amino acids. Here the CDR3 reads CASRVPSTDTQYF. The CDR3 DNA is TGTGCCAGCAGGGTACCCAGCACAGATACGCAGTATTTT.

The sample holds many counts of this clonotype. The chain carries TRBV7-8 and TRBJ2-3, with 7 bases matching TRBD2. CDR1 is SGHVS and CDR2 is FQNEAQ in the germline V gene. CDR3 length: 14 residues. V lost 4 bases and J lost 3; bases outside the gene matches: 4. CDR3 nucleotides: TGTGCCAGCAGCTACCGGACTAGAACAGATACGCAGTATTTT. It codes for CASSYRTRTDTQYF.

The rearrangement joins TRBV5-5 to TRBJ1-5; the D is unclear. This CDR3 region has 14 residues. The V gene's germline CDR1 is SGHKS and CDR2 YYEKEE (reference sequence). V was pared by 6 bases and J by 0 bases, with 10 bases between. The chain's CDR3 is CASKTDYSNQPQHF. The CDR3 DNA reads TGTGCCAGCAAAACAGATTATAGCAATCAGCCCCAGCATTTT.